One and the same sample provided the 27 T cell receptor beta chains below, sequenced in a study of shared clonotypes between healthy human individuals. The repertoire was sequenced with immunoSEQ multiplex PCR; TCRdb's copy has only in-frame clones and lacks some. In the table there are roughly 1.5 million clones, under 99% of which are singletons. The specimen was naive CD4+ T cells sorted from blood. Subset noted: CD45RA+ positively selected. The source of these receptors is a man aged 25-45 years in good health.

This sequence joins TRBV11-2 and TRBJ2-2; no clear D. Per the germline V gene, CDR1 is SGHAT and CDR2 is FQNNGV. CDR3 length: 12 residues. V gave up 6 bases and J gave up 2 bases, with 4 bases separating them. CDR3: CASRLNTGELFF. The CDR3 DNA reads as TGTGCCAGCAGGTTAAACACCGGGGAGCTGTTTTTT.

The CDR3 protein is CASSRGSTGTLQETQYF. In DNA form, the CDR3 reads TGTGCCAGCAGCCGGGGTTCGACAGGAACGCTCCAAGAGACCCAGTACTTC. The chain employs TRBV5-4 and TRBJ2-5; D perhaps matches TRBD1 (6 bases). Germline V gives CDR1 SGHNT, CDR2 YYREEE (reference sequence). The germline V and J ends were trimmed by 4 bases and 1 base, with 20 bases remaining between them. The CDR3 runs to 17 residues. Full variable domain (outside the CDR3, taken from reference TRBV5-4 and TRBJ2-5): ETGVTQSPTHLIKTRGQQVTLRCSSQSGHNTVSWYQQALGQGPQFIFQYYREEENGRGNFPPRFSGLQFPNYSSELNVNALELDDSALYLCASSRGSTGTLQETQYFGPGTRLLVL.

The chain recombines TRBV14 with TRBJ1-1; D not certain. The V end was cut by 0 bases, the J end by 1 base, with 9 bases between. The CDR3 contains 15 residues. Germline V lookup: CDR1 SGHDN, CDR2 FVKESK. This chain's CDR3 is CASSQDLVKNTEAFF. In nucleotides, the CDR3 is TGTGCCAGCAGCCAAGATCTGGTCAAGAACACTGAAGCTTTCTTT.

The chain couples TRBV2 to TRBJ2-3; no definite D call. V was shortened by 3 bases and J by 1 base, with 8 bases between the two germline ends. The V gene's germline CDR1 is SNHLY and CDR2 FYNNEI. The CDR3 has 14 residues. CDR3 DNA sequence: TGTGCCAGCAGTGACCCCCTAGGCACAGATACGCAGTATTTT. Its protein is CASSDPLGTDTQYF.

The CDR3 DNA is TGTGCCATCAGTGAGTCGCAGGTCGGGTACGAGCAGTACTTC. Its protein is CAISESQVGYEQYF. The genes are TRBV10-3 and TRBJ2-7; no definite D call. Trimming pared 0 bases from V and 4 bases from J, leaving 10 bases between. The CDR3 spans 14 residues. The germline CDR1 and CDR2 sequences are ENHRY and SYGVKD.

The rearrangement joins TRBV14 to TRBJ2-5; 10 nucleotides align to TRBD2. The CDR3 contains 15 residues. The J segment lost 4 bases and the V segment lost 3 bases, leaving 5 bases of the junction unmatched. Germline assignment: CDR1 SGHDN and CDR2 FVKESK. The CDR3 here is CASSQGLAFRETQYF. CDR3 DNA: TGTGCCAGCAGCCAGGGACTAGCGTTCCGAGAGACCCAGTACTTC.

J is TRBJ2-1 and V is TRBV28, with 11 bases matching TRBD1. V dropped 6 bases and J dropped 0; count of bases not matched to a gene: 1. CDR1 and CDR2 (germline): MDHEN, SYDVKM. The CDR3 totals 15 residues. DNA of the CDR3: TGTGCCAGCAGGGGACAGGGGGTCTCCTACAATGAGCAGTTCTTC. Translated: CASRGQGVSYNEQFF.

The CDR3 region has the DNA TGTGCCAGCAGCGCCACGGGCGGGGGATGGAACACCATATATTTT. Its protein is CASSATGGGWNTIYF. The V gene is TRBV21-1, the J gene TRBJ1-3. TRBV21-1 is reported as a pseudogene. This CDR3 has 15 amino acids.

The chain carries TRBV10-3 and TRBJ1-3; a weak D match, TRBD1 (5 bases). Germline-derived CDR1 and CDR2 are ENHRY and SYGVKD. Trimming left V 4 bases short and J 9 bases short, with 19 bases between. This CDR3 spans 15 amino acids. The CDR3 here is CAISVAGTRSGTIYF. In DNA form, the CDR3 reads TGTGCCATCAGTGTGGCCGGGACTCGGTCAGGCACCATATATTTT.

The rearrangement joins TRBV20-1 to TRBJ1-2; no reliable D call. V was trimmed by 5 bases and J by 3 bases, leaving 4 bases between them. Germline values: CDR1 DFQATT, CDR2 SNEGSKA (reference sequence). CDR3 length: 10 amino acids. The CDR3 loop reads CSAGYYGYTF. The CDR3 region has the DNA TGCAGTGCTGGATACTATGGCTACACCTTC.

The gene calls are TRBV28 and TRBJ2-7; 11 bases agree with TRBD2. Trimming removed 6 bases from V and 0 bases from J; junction bases left unmatched: 7. The CDR3 covers 16 residues. The V gene's germline CDR1 is MDHEN and CDR2 SYDVKM. The CDR3 here is CASRDIAGGNSYEQYF. The CDR3 nucleotides read TGTGCCAGCAGAGATATAGCGGGAGGGAACTCCTACGAGCAGTACTTC.

This clone has only a few counts. J is TRBJ1-4 and V is TRBV30; 8 nucleotides agree with TRBD1. J gave up 14 bases and V 0 bases, and 14 bases lay outside the gene matches. The CDR3 contains 15 residues. Germline CDR1 reads GTSNPN; CDR2 reads SVGIG (reference sequence). Here the CDR3 reads CAWSVLGQASLTLFF. For the CDR3, the DNA is TGTGCCTGGAGTGTACTGGGACAGGCGTCCCTTACGCTGTTTTTT.

In this sample, this clone turned up once. The chain links TRBV5-6 to TRBJ2-5, with 15 bases lining up with TRBD2. Germline V CDR1 and CDR2: SGHDT, YYEEEE. The CDR3 is 17 residues long. V lost 4 bases to trimming and J lost 4 bases; unmatched junction nucleotides: 8. CDR3 in DNA: TGTGCCAGCAGCCCGGGACTAGCGGGAGGCCAGGGAGAGACCCAGTACTTC. Its translation: CASSPGLAGGQGETQYF.

The chain links TRBV5-1 to TRBJ1-2, with 7 bases lining up with TRBD1. In germline, CDR1 is SGHRS, CDR2 YFSETQ. The CDR3 spans 14 residues. V lost 0 bases to trimming and J lost 3 bases; unmatched junction nucleotides: 2. CDR3 region: CASSLVGGDYGYTF. The CDR3 DNA reads as TGCGCCAGCAGCTTGGTAGGGGGCGACTATGGCTACACCTTC.

The CDR3 sequence is CTSSQDLGLAGPYEQYF. In nucleotides, the CDR3 is TGCACCAGCAGCCAAGATCTTGGTCTAGCGGGTCCCTACGAGCAGTACTTC. The chain has TRBV1 and TRBJ2-7; TRBD2, the table's D call, lacks a check against the DNA. TRBV1 is recorded as a pseudogene. The CDR3 length is 17 residues.

This chain joins TRBV19 and TRBJ2-3, with D maybe TRBD1 (6 bases). The CDR3 has 15 amino acids. Germline lookup yields CDR1 LNHDA and CDR2 SQIVND (reference sequence). The V gene lost 3 bases and the J gene lost 1 base, with 11 bases spanning the gap. CDR3 amino acids: CASSIPAGGTDTQYF. DNA for the CDR3: TGTGCCAGTAGTATCCCCGCAGGGGGCACAGATACGCAGTATTTT. Together with reference TRBV19 and TRBJ2-3, the CDR3 gives the full variable domain: DGGITQSPKYLFRKEGQNVTLSCEQNLNHDAMYWYRQDPGQGLRLIYYSQIVNDFQKGDIAEGYSVSREKKESFPLTVTSAQKNPTAFYLCASSIPAGGTDTQYFGPGTRLTVL.

V is TRBV14 and J is TRBJ2-6; 9 bases line up with TRBD2. CDR1 is SGHDN and CDR2 is FVKESK in the germline V gene. Trimming removed 3 bases from V and 3 bases from J; junction bases left unmatched: 6. The CDR3 is 17 amino acids. CDR3 protein: CASSHRAGGFGANVLTF. The CDR3 DNA follows: TGTGCCAGCAGCCACCGAGCGGGAGGCTTTGGGGCCAACGTCCTGACTTTC.

The chain carries TRBV6-5 and TRBJ1-2, with TRBD1 matching 8 bases. Germline trimming cut 6 bases from V and 8 bases from J; bases unmatched to any gene: 11. This CDR3 region has 14 residues. The germline gives CDR1 MNHEY, CDR2 SVGAGI. CDR3 in amino acids: CASRYPGQAGGYTF. CDR3 DNA: TGTGCCAGCAGATACCCGGGACAGGCAGGCGGCTACACCTTC.

The V and J genes are TRBV18 and TRBJ1-5, with D perhaps TRBD1 (6 bases). Germline V gene sequence: CDR1 KGHSH, CDR2 LQKENI. The CDR3 consists of 15 residues. V was shortened by 3 bases and J by 5 bases, with 14 bases between the two germline ends. This CDR3 is CASSPGRPGDQPQHF. The CDR3 nucleotides read TGTGCCAGCTCACCCGGCCGACCAGGGGATCAGCCCCAGCATTTT.

The genes are TRBV27 and TRBJ2-7, with 11 bases identical to TRBD2. Germline CDR1 MNHEY, CDR2 SMNVEV (reference sequence). V trimming: 5 bases; J trimming: 12 bases; junction bases outside the gene matches: 12. The CDR3 loop spans 14 amino acids. As DNA, the CDR3 is TGTGCCAGCAGTACCCTCGGACTAGCGGGTGAGACGTACTTC. Protein: CASSTLGLAGETYF.

V and J are TRBV20-1 and TRBJ1-1, with D tentatively TRBD1 (6 bases). The CDR3 has 11 residues. From germline, CDR1 is DFQATT and CDR2 SNEGSKA (reference sequence). Trimming removed 3 bases from V and 10 bases from J, with 12 bases in between. The CDR3 region is CSARAGAGAFF. CDR3 DNA sequence: TGCAGTGCTAGGGCGGGGGCCGGAGCTTTCTTT.

Regarding this clone: At the DNA level, this CDR3 is encoded by other sequences in the same sample as well. This sequence joins TRBV5-1 and TRBJ2-7; 9 positions match TRBD1. The CDR3 totals 15 residues. V lost 4 bases, J lost 0 bases, and 5 bases stayed unmatched. Germline V lookup: CDR1 SGHRS, CDR2 YFSETQ. The CDR3 DNA reads as TGCGCCAGCAGCAGGGGACAGGGTAGCTCCTACGAGCAGTACTTC. As protein: CASSRGQGSSYEQYF.

The rearrangement links TRBV11-3 to TRBJ2-3; 7 bases agree with TRBD1. J was trimmed by 1 base and V by 4 bases; bases with no gene match: 11. The CDR3 loop spans 17 amino acids. Per germline, CDR1 SGHNT and CDR2 YENEEA. The CDR3 nucleotides read TGTGCCAGCAGCTCAAGACGACAGGGCGTTGGCACAGATACGCAGTATTTT. This translates into CASSSRRQGVGTDTQYF.

The rearrangement joins TRBV29-1 to TRBJ2-3; D is unresolved. Germline V gene data show CDR1 as SQVTM and CDR2 as ANQGSEA. V shed 0 bases and J shed 6 bases, with 16 bases lying between them. This CDR3 spans 15 amino acids. The CDR3 reads CSVEDYGVSGDTQYF. The CDR3 nucleotides are TGCAGCGTTGAAGATTATGGAGTCAGTGGGGATACGCAGTATTTT.

This sequence joins TRBV5-1 and TRBJ2-7; 9 positions agree with TRBD1. The CDR3 is 16 residues long. CDR1 is SGHRS, CDR2 YFSETQ, per germline. V gave up 0 bases and J gave up 5 bases; unmatched junction bases: 9. The CDR3 spells CASSLAPGQGWNEQYF. For the CDR3, the DNA is TGCGCCAGCAGCTTGGCCCCTGGACAGGGGTGGAACGAGCAGTACTTC.

The gene calls are TRBV11-3 and TRBJ2-5; no clear D. Germline V gene data show CDR1 as SGHNT and CDR2 as YENEEA. Trimming removed 1 base from V and 4 bases from J, with 13 bases in between. The length of the CDR3 is 15 residues. CDR3 region: CASSLGTRPGETQYF. The DNA for the CDR3 is TGTGCCAGCAGCTTAGGGACCAGGCCCGGAGAGACCCAGTACTTC.

J is TRBJ2-7 and V is TRBV28; D gene unclear. The CDR3 sequence is 9 residues long. V dropped 9 bases and J dropped 6 bases, with 6 bases sitting between them. Germline CDR1 and CDR2: MDHEN and SYDVKM. The CDR3 is CARLLEQYF. The CDR3 region has the DNA TGTGCCAGGTTGCTCGAGCAGTACTTC.